This TCR beta chain was identified in a study of control samples from healthy donors and cancer patients. Assay used: immunoSEQ multiplex PCR; TCRdb lists only in-frame clones, some missing. The sample carries some 120,000 clones, about 91% recorded once. Germline V gives CDR1 MDHEN, CDR2 SYDVKM. The CDR3 sequence is 15 residues long. V was cut by 7 bases and J by 4 bases, with 17 bases left in between. The TCR originated in a man aged 18 to 30 in good health. Sequenced input: blood. This rearrangement joins TRBV28 to TRBJ1-5; D ambiguous. The chain's CDR3 is CASIPHGSSNQPQHF. The CDR3 nucleotides read TGTGCCAGCATCCCACATGGGAGCTCTAATCAGCCCCAGCATTTT.